Following are 8 T cell receptor beta chains from one sample sequenced in a study of low-dose radiotherapy and immunotherapy resistance in tumors. Priming of first-strand cDNA relied on TRAV- and TRBV-specific primers (covering alpha and beta chains). With a constant-region primer and a V-primer adapter, TCRs were subjected to approximately 20 PCR cycles of amplification. In TCRdb, the reads were re-called with MiXCR into one record per CDR3 protein. Of about 60,000 distinct CDR3 sequences listed, around 23% are singletons. Time point denoted: after trial treatment. Treatment: LDRT plus nivolumab, ipilimumab, low-dose cyclophosphamide and aspirin (RACIN trial). The input for sequencing was PBMCs, taken after low-dose radiotherapy plus immunotherapy. These receptors were obtained from a male donor with prostate cancer.

This clonotype was seen many times. The chain employs TRBV9 and TRBJ1-4, with TRBD1 matching over 7 bases. CDR3 size: 15 residues. The V gene end was trimmed by 4 bases and the J gene end by 6 bases; junction bases not matched to a gene: 9. Per the germline V gene, CDR1 is SGDLS and CDR2 is YYNGEE. Written as DNA, the CDR3 is TGTGCCAGCAGCTCCTCACAGGGGTCCGATGAAAAACTGTTTTTT. Protein: CASSSSQGSDEKLFF.

At least ten counts were recorded for this clonotype. This rearrangement joins TRBV2 to TRBJ2-7; the D is unclear. The V gene's germline CDR1 is SNHLY and CDR2 FYNNEI. Deletions cut 3 bases from V and 0 bases from J, with 6 bases between. The CDR3 length is 13 residues. CDR3 sequence: CASSEVHSYEQYF. The CDR3 DNA follows: TGTGCCAGCAGTGAGGTACACTCCTACGAGCAGTACTTC.

The table lists this clonotype with many counts. The V call is TRBV6-2 or TRBV6-3, the J call TRBJ1-1, with TRBD1 identical over 7 bases. This CDR3 spans 20 amino acids. Germline V gene data show CDR1 as MNHEY and CDR2 as SVGEGT. Unmatched junction bases numbered 18, after V lost 2 bases and J lost 0 bases. DNA of the CDR3: TGTGCCAGCAGTTACCACTCAAAGATCGGGACAGATAAAATGAACACTGAAGCTTTCTTT. It encodes CASSYHSKIGTDKMNTEAFF.

This clonotype was recorded many times. V and J are TRBV6-5 and TRBJ2-2, with D possibly TRBD2 on 6 matching bases. Trimming pared 7 bases from V and 4 bases from J, leaving 19 bases between. This CDR3 spans 16 amino acids. CDR1 and CDR2 (germline): MNHEY, SVGAGI. The CDR3 bases are TGTGCCAGCACCCCACAGTGGGGGGTGGGCACCGGGGAGCTGTTTTTT. Its protein is CASTPQWGVGTGELFF.

This clonotype has a count of ten or more. The rearrangement links TRBV3-1 to TRBJ2-3; 7 positions match TRBD2. The J segment lost 2 bases and the V segment lost 4 bases, leaving 12 bases of the junction unmatched. The CDR3 spans 17 residues. Germline V lookup: CDR1 LGHDT, CDR2 YNNKEL (reference sequence). The CDR3 spells CASSRTPASGYTDTQYF. The DNA for the CDR3 is TGTGCCAGCAGCCGGACCCCCGCTAGCGGATACACAGATACGCAGTATTTT.

Ten or more counts support this clonotype. V and J are TRBV19 and TRBJ1-5, with D perhaps matching TRBD1 (5 bases). The CDR3 totals 14 residues. Trimming cost V 3 bases and J 4 bases, with 10 bases left between them. Germline V gene data show CDR1 as LNHDA and CDR2 as SQIVND (reference sequence). This CDR3 reads CASSMQGRNQPQHF. In nucleotides, the CDR3 is TGTGCCAGTAGTATGCAGGGAAGGAATCAGCCCCAGCATTTT.

This clonotype was seen more than once but under ten times. This chain joins TRBV5-4 and TRBJ2-1; D gene unclear. The CDR3 consists of 11 residues. V was cut by 4 bases and J by 11 bases, with 10 bases left in between. Germline CDR1 and CDR2: SGHNT and YYREEE (reference sequence). The CDR3 DNA is TGTGCCAGCAGCCGCACCCAGAAGCAGTTCTTC. Its translation: CASSRTQKQFF.

This clonotype was detected ten times or more. The chain carries TRBV6-2 or TRBV6-3 and TRBJ2-3; D could derive from TRBD1 or TRBD2 (6 bases each). Trimming stripped 0 bases from V and 4 bases from J, with 20 bases between. Germline V gives CDR1 MNHEY, CDR2 SVGEGT. CDR3 size: 18 residues. CDR3 bases: TGTGCCAGCAGTTACTCGGGTGTGGGGGGCCGGAGAGCAGATACGCAGTATTTT. Translated: CASSYSGVGGRRADTQYF.